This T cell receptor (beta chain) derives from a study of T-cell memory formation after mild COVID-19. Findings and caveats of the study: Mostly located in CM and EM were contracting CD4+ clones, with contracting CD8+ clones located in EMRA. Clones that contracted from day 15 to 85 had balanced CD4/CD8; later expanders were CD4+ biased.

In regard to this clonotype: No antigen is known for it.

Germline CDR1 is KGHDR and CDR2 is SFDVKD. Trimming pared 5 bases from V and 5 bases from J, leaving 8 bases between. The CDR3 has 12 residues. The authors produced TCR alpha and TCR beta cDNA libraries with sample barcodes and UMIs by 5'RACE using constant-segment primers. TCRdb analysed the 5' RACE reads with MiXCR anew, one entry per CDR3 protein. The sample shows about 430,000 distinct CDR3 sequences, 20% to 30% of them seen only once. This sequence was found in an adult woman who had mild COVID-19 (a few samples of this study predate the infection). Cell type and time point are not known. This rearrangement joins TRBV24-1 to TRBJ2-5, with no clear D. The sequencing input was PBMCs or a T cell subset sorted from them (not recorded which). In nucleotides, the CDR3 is TGTGCCACCAGTGGGCTGTCGGAGACCCAGTACTTC. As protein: CATSGLSETQYF.